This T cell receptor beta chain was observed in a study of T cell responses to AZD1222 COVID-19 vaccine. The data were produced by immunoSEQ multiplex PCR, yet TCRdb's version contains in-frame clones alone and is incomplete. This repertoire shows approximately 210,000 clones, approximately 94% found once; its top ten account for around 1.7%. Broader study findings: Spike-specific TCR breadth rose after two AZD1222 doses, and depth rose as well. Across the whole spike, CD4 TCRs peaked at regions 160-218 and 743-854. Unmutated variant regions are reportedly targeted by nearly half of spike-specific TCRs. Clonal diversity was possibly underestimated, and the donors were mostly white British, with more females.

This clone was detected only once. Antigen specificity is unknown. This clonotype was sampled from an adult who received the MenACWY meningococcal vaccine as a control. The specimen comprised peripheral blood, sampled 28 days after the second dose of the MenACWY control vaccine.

CDR3 amino acids: CASSLALAGSTDTQYF. DNA of the CDR3: TGCGCCAGCAGCTTGGCCTTAGCGGGGAGCACAGATACGCAGTATTTT. The chain recombines TRBV5-1 with TRBJ2-3; 8 bases map to TRBD2. This CDR3 spans 16 amino acids. Germline CDR1 is SGHRS and CDR2 is YFSETQ. V was clipped by 0 bases and J by 0 bases; unmatched bases: 3.